This record concerns one TCR beta chain sequence. It has no known antigen specificity. Qualities for individual bases were not recorded, and no much larger clone is one base off. The germline V end is reduced by 4 bases and the J end by 7 bases; junction bases left unmatched: 8. The CDR3 numbers 16 residues from cysteine through phenylalanine. The read is trimmed to its CDR3 DNA, 48 bases read in frame from base 1. Looking up the germline V gene (reference sequence) yields CDR1 SGHNT and CDR2 YYREEE. The library was built by means of the immunoSEQ multiplex PCR assay. This immuneACCESS table, as held by TCRdb, lists in-frame sequences with V and J called but not all clones. Of the missing ones, under half trace to an unresolved V gene in checked studies; the others have no known cause. Recorded for this sample are about 170,000 clones; 90% to 95% of them occurred a single time. 4.1% of the sample goes to the ten largest clones.

This sample is part of a study of control samples from healthy donors and cancer patients (TCRdb year 2020). The rearrangement combines TRBV5-4 with TRBJ1-6; 10 bases in the middle match TRBD1. The TCR originated in a woman aged 60-75 years in good health. Input material: blood. The DNA is TGTGCCAGCAGCCCCCGGGACAGGGGTTTAAATTCACCCCTCCACTTT. Its product reads: CASSPRDRGLNSPLHF.